These 5 T cell receptor beta chains were all obtained from the same sample, sequenced in a study of metastatic and nonmetastatic thyroid tumors. All patients were untreated before thyroid surgery. TCRdb re-analyzed the PCR reads using MiXCR. This sample has around 15,000 clones, with around 14% found just once. The sample was blood. These receptors were taken from a female donor with papillary thyroid cancer or a benign thyroid nodule (not recorded which). Some clones in this sample may be carry-over from other donors' samples.

This clone is medium-sized by share. J is TRBJ1-2 and V is TRBV6-1; D call uncertain. Deletions cut 5 bases from V and 2 bases from J, with 6 bases between. In germline, CDR1 is MNHNS, CDR2 SASEGT. The CDR3 is made up of 12 amino acids. CDR3: CASSSQNYGYTF. As DNA, the CDR3 is TGTGCCAGCAGTTCTCAGAACTATGGCTACACCTTC.

This clone is judged medium-sized. Additional DNA sequences in this sample encode the identical CDR3. The chain couples TRBV6-1 to TRBJ2-7; either TRBD1 or TRBD2 may fit D (5 bases each). The V end lost 3 bases, the J end lost 2 bases, and 11 bases lay between the germline ends. The CDR3 is 14 residues long. CDR1 and CDR2 from the germline V gene are MNHNS and SASEGT. For the CDR3, the DNA is TGTGCCAGCAGTGATCGGGGCGGCCCCTACGAGCAGTACTTC. Translating gives CASSDRGGPYEQYF.

There are many counts of this clone. This chain joins TRBV27 and TRBJ2-1, with 7 bases lining up with TRBD1. J was trimmed by 7 bases and V by 5 bases; bases with no gene match: 11. The CDR3 has 15 amino acids. Germline CDR1 and CDR2: MNHEY and SMNVEV (reference sequence). CDR3 loop: CASSTVRRGLNEQFF. DNA of the CDR3: TGTGCCAGCAGTACAGTCCGCAGGGGGTTGAATGAGCAGTTCTTC.

This clone was picked up a small number of times. A read error may explain this, as a much larger clone is one base away. This sample includes further DNA sequences coding for the same CDR3. The rearrangement uses TRBV5-4 and TRBJ1-4, with 9 positions matching TRBD1. Per germline, CDR1 SGHNT and CDR2 YYREEE (reference sequence). This CDR3 region has 15 residues. Here the CDR3 reads CASSLAGTGRGKLFF. The CDR3, as DNA: TGTGCCAGCAGCTTGGCCGGGACAGGGAGGGGAAAACTGTTTTTC.

This clone was counted many times. The V and J genes are TRBV7-6 and TRBJ2-3; 7 bases are a match to TRBD1. CDR1 SGHVS and CDR2 FNYEAQ come from the germline V gene. V shed 5 bases and J 6 bases; nucleotides not matched to a gene: 5. The CDR3 spans 13 residues. CDR3 bases: TGTGCCAGCAGCGTCGACAGGGAGGATACGCAGTATTTT. Translation gives CASSVDREDTQYF.